The rows below give T cell receptor beta chains drawn from one sample of a study of patients and donors after allogeneic stem cell transplantation. TCRdb recomputed calls from the RT-PCR reads with MiXCR, one row per CDR3 protein. Of 200,000 to 250,000 distinct CDR3 sequences listed, roughly 13% were seen once; the top ten hold 11%. Sequencing input: blood, either unsorted or a sorted T cell fraction (not recorded which). The origin of the receptors is a human donor who was either an allogeneic HSCT recipient or a stem cell or donor lymphocyte infusion donor (not recorded which). It is not recorded whose cells these are; they may come from a transplant donor. Each CDR3 is given with its conserved first and last residue. A D gene is named only where the DNA matches it firmly. Rows may omit the clone size; those that give it use once, few, many or a size class.

V	J	size	D	CDR3	DNA
TRBV19	TRBJ1-2	-	-	CASMGMGYGYTF	TGTGCCAGTATGGGGATGGGCTATGGCTACACCTTC
TRBV25-1	TRBJ2-1	few	TRBD1	CASSAPGTGLYNEQFF	TGTGCCAGCAGTGCCCCCGGGACAGGGCTCTACAATGAGCAGTTCTTC
TRBV12-3/TRBV12-4	TRBJ2-7	-	TRBD1	CASSPRTGRYYEQYF	TGTGCCAGCAGTCCCCGGACAGGGAGGTACTACGAGCAGTACTTC
TRBV20-1	TRBJ1-6	few	-	CSASPAEGDSPLHF	TGCAGTGCTAGCCCCGCGGAGGGAGATTCACCCCTCCACTTT
TRBV12-3/TRBV12-4	TRBJ1-1	many	-	CASSPNVQRNTEAFF	TGTGCCAGCAGCCCTAACGTTCAAAGGAACACTGAAGCTTTCTTT
TRBV6-1	TRBJ1-5	-	-	CASSEAAGVLPNNQPQHF	TGTGCCAGCAGTGAAGCTGCAGGGGTCCTACCGAACAATCAGCCCCAGCATTTT
TRBV10-3	TRBJ2-2	-	-	CASWGTASTGELFF	TGTGCCAGCTGGGGGACGGCGAGCACCGGGGAGCTGTTTTTT
TRBV6-2/TRBV6-3	TRBJ2-7	few	TRBD1	CASSRHPGQASYEQYF	TGTGCCAGCAGCCGCCATCCGGGACAGGCATCCTACGAGCAGTACTTC
TRBV5-6	TRBJ2-1	few	-	CASSWGLRGNEQFF	TGTGCCAGCAGCTGGGGCCTCCGGGGGAATGAGCAGTTCTTC
TRBV4-3	TRBJ2-7	-	TRBD1	CASSQEIPGGRQYF	TGCGCCAGCAGCCAAGAAATACCAGGGGGCAGGCAGTACTTC
TRBV20-1	TRBJ2-5	few	-	CSARAIQYWETQYF	TGCAGTGCTAGAGCGATCCAGTACTGGGAGACCCAGTACTTC
TRBV14	TRBJ1-1	once	-	CASSQRRGPMNTEAFF	TGTGCCAGCAGCCAGAGGAGGGGACCCATGAACACTGAAGCTTTCTTT
TRBV12-3/TRBV12-4	TRBJ2-3	many	-	CASSRKTDTQYF	TGTGCCAGCAGCCGAAAAACAGATACGCAGTATTTT
TRBV2	TRBJ1-5	few	TRBD1	CASSDFQGAQPQHF	TGTGCCAGCAGTGATTTCCAGGGGGCCCAGCCCCAGCATTTT
TRBV20-1	TRBJ2-7	few	TRBD1	CSASRGMLYEQYF	TGCAGTGCTAGCAGGGGGATGTTGTACGAGCAGTACTTC
TRBV9	TRBJ1-1	few	-	CASSVVVNTEAFF	TGTGCCAGCAGCGTAGTAGTGAACACTGAAGCTTTCTTT
TRBV24-1	TRBJ2-5	-	TRBD1	CATRETGTGKETQYF	TGTGCCACCAGGGAAACCGGGACAGGGAAAGAGACCCAGTACTTC
TRBV6-1	TRBJ2-3	-	-	CASNMGLTDTQYF	TGTGCCAGCAATATGGGGCTCACAGATACGCAGTATTTT
TRBV20-1	TRBJ1-5	many	-	CSAGGRINQPQHF	TGCAGTGCTGGAGGACGGATTAATCAGCCCCAGCATTTT
TRBV18	TRBJ1-1	many	TRBD1	CASPRQGRNTEAFF	TGTGCCAGCCCCCGACAGGGCAGGAACACTGAAGCTTTCTTT
TRBV29-1	TRBJ2-1	many	-	CSVVASDGLNEQFF	TGCAGCGTTGTGGCTAGCGACGGTTTGAATGAGCAGTTCTTC
TRBV20-1	TRBJ2-4	many	-	CSARDLRQNKNIQYF	TGCAGTGCTAGAGATCTGAGGCAAAACAAAAACATTCAGTACTTC
TRBV4-1	TRBJ2-7	-	-	CASSQGLGAYEQYF	TGCGCCAGCAGCCAAGGACTAGGGGCCTACGAGCAGTACTTC
TRBV20-1	TRBJ1-1	-	-	CSAERGTEAFF	TGCAGTGCTGAGAGAGGCACTGAAGCTTTCTTT
TRBV6-1	TRBJ2-7	-	-	CASREIGDKYF	TGTGCCAGCAGGGAGATTGGGGATAAGTACTTC
TRBV27	TRBJ2-5	-	-	CASRGRIQETQYF	TGTGCCAGCAGGGGCCGCATCCAAGAGACCCAGTACTTC
TRBV7-9	TRBJ1-1	few	-	CASSFSGIGTEAFF	TGTGCCAGCAGCTTCTCAGGTATCGGGACTGAAGCTTTCTTT
TRBV29-1	TRBJ2-1	-	-	CSVEEAGVSYNEQFF	TGCAGCGTTGAGGAGGCAGGGGTCTCCTACAATGAGCAGTTCTTC
TRBV18	TRBJ2-1	many	TRBD1	CASSPGQLYNEQFF	TGTGCCAGCTCACCGGGACAGTTATACAATGAGCAGTTCTTC
TRBV18	TRBJ2-2	many	-	CASSPLDTNTGELFF	TGTGCCAGCTCACCTCTGGACACCAACACCGGGGAGCTGTTTTTT
TRBV21-1	TRBJ2-5	many	-	CASSREQGGKTQYF	TGTGCCAGCAGCAGAGAACAGGGAGGGAAGACCCAGTACTTC
TRBV29-1	TRBJ1-1	-	TRBD1	CSVTGGVEAFF	TGCAGCGTAACAGGGGGCGTTGAAGCTTTCTTT
TRBV7-9	TRBJ2-5	-	-	CASSLDSWETQYF	TGTGCCAGCAGCTTAGACTCTTGGGAGACCCAGTACTTC
TRBV20-1	TRBJ2-7	-	TRBD1	CSALVPGQGFHEQYF	TGCAGTGCTCTGGTCCCGGGACAGGGGTTCCACGAGCAGTACTTC
TRBV27	TRBJ1-1	many	-	CASGLRRNTEAFF	TGTGCCAGCGGTTTGCGCCGAAACACTGAAGCTTTCTTT
TRBV6-1	TRBJ1-1	-	-	CASRRRDTEAFF	TGTGCCAGCAGAAGACGGGACACTGAAGCTTTCTTT
TRBV3-1	TRBJ2-1	-	TRBD2	CASSQDLASGNEQFF	TGTGCCAGCAGCCAAGATCTCGCTAGCGGCAATGAGCAGTTCTTC
TRBV20-1	TRBJ2-3	few	-	CSARFSDTQYF	TGCAGTGCCAGGTTCTCAGATACGCAGTATTTT
TRBV20-1	TRBJ1-6	many	-	CSARVTGGYNSPLHF	TGCAGTGCTAGAGTTACCGGGGGCTATAATTCACCCCTCCACTTT
TRBV6-2/TRBV6-3	TRBJ2-2	many	TRBD1	CASSRRQGGNTGELFF	TGTGCCAGCAGCCGTCGACAGGGTGGAAACACCGGGGAGCTGTTTTTT
TRBV12-3/TRBV12-4	TRBJ1-6	many	-	CASSLGGAKNSPLHF	TGTGCCAGCAGTTTGGGGGGGGCGAAGAATTCACCCCTCCACTTT
TRBV6-1	TRBJ1-5	many	-	CASTEGGGGQPQHF	TGTGCCAGCACCGAAGGGGGGGGCGGGCAGCCCCAGCATTTT
TRBV20-1	TRBJ1-1	-	TRBD1	CSAEGQGALAFF	TGCAGTGCCGAGGGACAGGGGGCTTTAGCTTTCTTT
TRBV2	TRBJ2-5	few	-	CASSADSRETQYF	TGTGCCAGCAGTGCCGATAGTAGAGAGACCCAGTACTTC
TRBV19	TRBJ2-3	many	-	CASSNPGGARPDTQYF	TGTGCCAGTAGTAACCCCGGAGGTGCCCGTCCAGATACGCAGTATTTT